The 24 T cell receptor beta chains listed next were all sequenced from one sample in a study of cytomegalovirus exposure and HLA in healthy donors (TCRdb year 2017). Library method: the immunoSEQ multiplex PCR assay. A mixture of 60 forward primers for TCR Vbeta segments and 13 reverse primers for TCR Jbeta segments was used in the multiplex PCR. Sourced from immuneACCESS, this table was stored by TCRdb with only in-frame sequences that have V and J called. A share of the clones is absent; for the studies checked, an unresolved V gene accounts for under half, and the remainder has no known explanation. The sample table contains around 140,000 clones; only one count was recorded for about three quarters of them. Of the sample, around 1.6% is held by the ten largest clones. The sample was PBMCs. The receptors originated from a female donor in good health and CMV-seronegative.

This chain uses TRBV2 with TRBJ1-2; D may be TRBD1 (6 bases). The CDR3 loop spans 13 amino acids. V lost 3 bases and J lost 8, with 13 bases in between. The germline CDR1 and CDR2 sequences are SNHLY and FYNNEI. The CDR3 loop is CASSESGALGYTF. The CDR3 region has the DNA TGTGCCAGCAGTGAGTCAGGGGCGCTGGGCTACACCTTC.

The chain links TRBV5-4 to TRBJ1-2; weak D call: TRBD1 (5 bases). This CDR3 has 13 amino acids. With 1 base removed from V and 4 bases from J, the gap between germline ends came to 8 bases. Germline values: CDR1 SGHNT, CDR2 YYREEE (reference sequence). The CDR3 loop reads CASSLRGAYGYTF. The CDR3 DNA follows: TGTGCCAGCAGCTTGAGGGGCGCCTATGGCTACACCTTC.

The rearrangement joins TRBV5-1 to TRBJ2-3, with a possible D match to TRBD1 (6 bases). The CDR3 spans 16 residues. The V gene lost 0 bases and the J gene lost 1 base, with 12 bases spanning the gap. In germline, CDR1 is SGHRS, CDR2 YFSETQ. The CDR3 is CASSLDPDSGTDTQYF. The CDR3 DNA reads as TGCGCCAGCAGCTTGGATCCGGACAGTGGCACAGATACGCAGTATTTT.

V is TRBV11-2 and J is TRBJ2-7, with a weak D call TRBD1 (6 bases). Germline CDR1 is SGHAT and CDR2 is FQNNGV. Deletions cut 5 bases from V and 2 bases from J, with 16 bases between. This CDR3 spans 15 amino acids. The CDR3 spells CASSQEPGAAYEQYF. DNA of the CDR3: TGTGCCAGCAGCCAGGAGCCAGGGGCTGCCTACGAGCAGTACTTC.

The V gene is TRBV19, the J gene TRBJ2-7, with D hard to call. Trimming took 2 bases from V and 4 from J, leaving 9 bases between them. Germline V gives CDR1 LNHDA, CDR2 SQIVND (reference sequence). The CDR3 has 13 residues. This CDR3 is CASSISDFYEQYF. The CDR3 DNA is TGTGCCAGTAGTATATCTGACTTTTACGAGCAGTACTTC.

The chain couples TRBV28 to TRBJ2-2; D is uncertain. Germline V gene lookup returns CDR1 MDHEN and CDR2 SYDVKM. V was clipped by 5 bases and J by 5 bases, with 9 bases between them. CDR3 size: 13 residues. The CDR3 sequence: CASSNIDTGELFF. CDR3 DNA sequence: TGTGCCAGCAGTAATATAGATACCGGGGAGCTGTTTTTT.

CDR3 in DNA: TGTGCCAGCAGCTTAGAGGGGACAGGGGATTGGGCAGCTTTCTTT. It encodes CASSLEGTGDWAAFF. This chain uses TRBV13 with TRBJ1-1; 10 bases agree with TRBD1. CDR3 size: 15 residues. V trimming: 1 base; J trimming: 10 bases; junction bases outside the gene matches: 9. The germline V gene has CDR1 PRHDT and CDR2 FYEKMQ (reference sequence).

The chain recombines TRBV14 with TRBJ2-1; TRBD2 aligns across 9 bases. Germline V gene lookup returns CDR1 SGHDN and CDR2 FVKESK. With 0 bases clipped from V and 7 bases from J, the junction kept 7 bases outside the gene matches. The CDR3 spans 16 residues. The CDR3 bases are TGTGCCAGCAGCCAAGAGCCTAGCGGGATTCAAAATGAGCAGTTCTTC. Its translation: CASSQEPSGIQNEQFF.

CDR3 loop: CAISESQGNTIYF. DNA for the CDR3: TGTGCCATCAGTGAGTCGCAGGGAAACACCATATATTTT. The rearrangement links TRBV10-3 to TRBJ1-3; unclear D gene. From germline, CDR1 is ENHRY and CDR2 SYGVKD. V lost 0 bases, J lost 4 bases, and 4 bases lay in between. The CDR3 totals 13 residues.

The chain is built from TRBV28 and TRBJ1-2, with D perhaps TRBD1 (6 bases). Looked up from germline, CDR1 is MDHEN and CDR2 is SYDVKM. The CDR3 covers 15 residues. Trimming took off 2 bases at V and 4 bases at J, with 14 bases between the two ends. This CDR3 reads CASSLGGGPGYGYTF. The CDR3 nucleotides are TGTGCCAGCAGTTTAGGGGGGGGCCCGGGCTATGGCTACACCTTC.

For the CDR3, the DNA is TGTGCCAGCAGGGGCCGGACTGAAGCTTTCTTT. It specifies CASRGRTEAFF. The chain recombines TRBV2 with TRBJ1-1; D ambiguous. The V end was cut by 6 bases, the J end by 5 bases, with 7 bases between. The germline gives CDR1 SNHLY, CDR2 FYNNEI. The CDR3 contains 11 residues.

CDR3 sequence reads: CASINLAAGGLNEQFF. In DNA, the CDR3 is TGTGCCAGCATCAACCTGGCGGCGGGGGGGCTCAATGAGCAGTTCTTC. The chain combines TRBV7-6 with TRBJ2-1; 9 positions agree with TRBD2. With V trimmed by 7 bases and J by 6 bases, 13 bases remained unmatched. CDR1 and CDR2 from the germline V gene are SGHVS and FNYEAQ. The CDR3 totals 16 residues.

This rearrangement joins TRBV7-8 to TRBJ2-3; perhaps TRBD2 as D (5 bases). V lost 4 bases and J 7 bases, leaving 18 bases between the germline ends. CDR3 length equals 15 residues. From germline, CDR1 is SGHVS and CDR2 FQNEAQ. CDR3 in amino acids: CASSYLRGSDNTQYF. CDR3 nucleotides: TGTGCCAGCAGCTACCTTCGGGGTTCTGATAATACGCAGTATTTT. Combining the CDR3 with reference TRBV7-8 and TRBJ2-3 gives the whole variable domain GAGVSQSPRYKVAKRGQDVALRCDPISGHVSLFWYQQALGQGPEFLTYFQNEAQLDKSGLPSDRFFAERPEGSVSTLKIQRTQQEDSAVYLCASSYLRGSDNTQYFGPGTRLTVL.

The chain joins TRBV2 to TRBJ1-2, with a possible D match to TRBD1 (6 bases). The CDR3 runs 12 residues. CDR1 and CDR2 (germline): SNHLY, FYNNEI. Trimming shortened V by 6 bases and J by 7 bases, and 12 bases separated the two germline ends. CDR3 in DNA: TGTGCCAGCAGGGACACAGGGTTTGGCTACACCTTC. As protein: CASRDTGFGYTF.

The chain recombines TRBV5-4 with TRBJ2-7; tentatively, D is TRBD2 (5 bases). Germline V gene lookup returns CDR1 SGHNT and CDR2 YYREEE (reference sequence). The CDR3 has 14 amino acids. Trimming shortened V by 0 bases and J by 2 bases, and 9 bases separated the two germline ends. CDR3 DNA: TGTGCCAGCAGCTTGGAACTAGAGCCCTACGAGCAGTACTTC. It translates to CASSLELEPYEQYF.

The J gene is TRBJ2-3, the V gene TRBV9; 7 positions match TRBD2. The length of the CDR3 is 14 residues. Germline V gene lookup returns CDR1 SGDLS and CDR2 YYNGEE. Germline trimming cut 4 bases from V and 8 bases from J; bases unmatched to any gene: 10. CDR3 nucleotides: TGTGCCAGCAGCTTAGGGGAGGGATGGATTACGCAGTATTTT. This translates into CASSLGEGWITQYF.

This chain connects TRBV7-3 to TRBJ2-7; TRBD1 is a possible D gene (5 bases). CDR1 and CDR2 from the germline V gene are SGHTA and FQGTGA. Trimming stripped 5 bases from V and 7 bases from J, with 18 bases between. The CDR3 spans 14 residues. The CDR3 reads CASSPSKGRREQYF. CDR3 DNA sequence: TGTGCCAGCAGCCCCTCCAAGGGGCGCAGGGAGCAGTACTTC.

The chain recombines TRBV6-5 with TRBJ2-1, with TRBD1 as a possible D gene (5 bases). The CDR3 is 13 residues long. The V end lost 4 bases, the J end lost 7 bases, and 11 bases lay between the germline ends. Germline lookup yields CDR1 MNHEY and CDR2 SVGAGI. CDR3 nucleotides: TGTGCCAGCAGTTCCAGACAGACTAATGAGCAGTTCTTC. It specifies CASSSRQTNEQFF.

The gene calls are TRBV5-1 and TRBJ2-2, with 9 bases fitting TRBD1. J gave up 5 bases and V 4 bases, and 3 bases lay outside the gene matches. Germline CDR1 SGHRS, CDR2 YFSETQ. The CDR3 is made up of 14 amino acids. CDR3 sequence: CASSPGQGTGELFF. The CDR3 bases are TGCGCCAGCAGCCCCGGACAGGGGACCGGGGAGCTGTTTTTT.

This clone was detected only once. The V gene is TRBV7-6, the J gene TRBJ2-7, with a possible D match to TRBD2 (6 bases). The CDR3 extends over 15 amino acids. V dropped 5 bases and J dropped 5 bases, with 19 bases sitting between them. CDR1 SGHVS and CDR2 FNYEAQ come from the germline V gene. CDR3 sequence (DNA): TGTGCCAGCAGCCCGACCGCCGGGACTCAAAACGAGCAGTACTTC. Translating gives CASSPTAGTQNEQYF. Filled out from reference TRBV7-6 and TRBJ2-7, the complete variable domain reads GAGVSQSPRYKVTKRGQDVALRCDPISGHVSLYWYRQALGQGPEFLTYFNYEAQQDKSGLPNDRFSAERPEGSISTLTIQRTEQRDSAMYRCASSPTAGTQNEQYFGPGTRLTVT.

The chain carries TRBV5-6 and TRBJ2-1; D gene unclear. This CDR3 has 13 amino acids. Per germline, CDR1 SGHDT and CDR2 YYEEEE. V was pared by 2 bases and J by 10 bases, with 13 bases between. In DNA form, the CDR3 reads TGTGCCAGCAGCTTCTTGGCCGCCGGGGAGCAGTTCTTC. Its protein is CASSFLAAGEQFF.

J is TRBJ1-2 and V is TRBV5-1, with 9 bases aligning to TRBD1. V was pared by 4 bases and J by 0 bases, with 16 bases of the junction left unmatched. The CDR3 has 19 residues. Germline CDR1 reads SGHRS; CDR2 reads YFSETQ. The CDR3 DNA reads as TGCGCCAGCAGCCATACACCCTCGCCGGGACAGGGATCTAACTATGGCTACACCTTC. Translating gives CASSHTPSPGQGSNYGYTF.

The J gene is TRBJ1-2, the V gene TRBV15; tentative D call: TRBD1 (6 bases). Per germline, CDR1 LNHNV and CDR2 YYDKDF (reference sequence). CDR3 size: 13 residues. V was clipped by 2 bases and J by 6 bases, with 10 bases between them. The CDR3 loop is CATSRQGYDGYTF. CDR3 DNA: TGTGCCACCAGCAGACAGGGGTACGATGGCTACACCTTC.

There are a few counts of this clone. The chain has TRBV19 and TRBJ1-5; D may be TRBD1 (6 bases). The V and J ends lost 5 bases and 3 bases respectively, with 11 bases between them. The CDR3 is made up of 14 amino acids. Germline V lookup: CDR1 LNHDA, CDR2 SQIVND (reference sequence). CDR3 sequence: CASSPTGSNQPQHF. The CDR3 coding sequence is TGTGCCAGTAGTCCCACAGGGTCCAATCAGCCCCAGCATTTT.